The present T cell receptor beta chain was sequenced within a study of T cell responses to AZD1222 COVID-19 vaccine. Of note for this clone: The antigen is undetermined.

Repertoires were generated with immunoSEQ multiplex PCR, while TCRdb's copy carries only in-frame clones and drops some. The data contain about 120,000 clones, about 91% of them singletons. Whole-study results and caveats: Across spike, vaccine-associated CD4 TCRs were found, dominant at 160-218 and 743-854.

The TCR originated in an adult in good health. This specimen consisted of peripheral blood, obtained on day 0 of AZD1222 vaccination.

CDR3 region: CASSLQGVNEKLFF. CDR3 coding DNA: TGTGCCAGCAGTTTACAGGGGGTGAATGAAAAACTGTTTTTT. The gene calls are TRBV27 and TRBJ1-4; the match to TRBD1 covers 7 bases. Germline-derived CDR1 and CDR2 are MNHEY and SMNVEV (reference sequence). The CDR3 covers 14 residues. V shed 2 bases, J shed 5 bases, and the junction held 2 bases outside the gene matches. Full variable domain (rest looked up from reference TRBV27 and TRBJ1-4): EAQVTQNPRYLITVTGKKLTVTCSQNMNHEYMSWYRQDPGLGLRQIYYSMNVEVTDKGDVPEGYKVSRKEKRNFPLILESPSPNQTSLYFCASSLQGVNEKLFFGSGTQLSVL.